A single sample is the source of the 9 T cell receptor beta chains below, sequenced in a study of metastatic and nonmetastatic thyroid tumors. TCRdb reanalyzed the PCR reads via MiXCR. The sample holds roughly 61,000 clones; just over 4% are singletons and the top ten take around 22%. No treatment of any kind had been given to any patient before thyroid surgery. The source material was blood. Receptors originate from a female donor with papillary thyroid cancer or a benign thyroid nodule (not recorded which). Some clones in this sample may be carry-over from other donors' samples.

In its sample, this clone was seen a few times. The chain couples TRBV10-3 to TRBJ2-7; TRBD2 matches 7 bases. Germline V lookup: CDR1 ENHRY, CDR2 SYGVKD. The CDR3 length is 14 residues. V lost 4 bases, J lost 3 bases, and 6 bases stayed unmatched. This chain's CDR3 is CAISAGGWDYEQYF. DNA for the CDR3: TGTGCCATCAGTGCCGGGGGGTGGGACTACGAGCAGTACTTC.

This clone was counted only a few times. Since a much larger clone is just one base distant, this may be a read error. The rearrangement joins TRBV7-3 to TRBJ2-3; D call uncertain. Germline CDR1 is SGHTA and CDR2 is FQGTGA. V lost 8 bases, J lost 4 bases, and 13 bases lay in between. The CDR3 totals 13 residues. As DNA, the CDR3 is TGTGCCAGCGGCCCCGGGTCGGCAGATACGCAGTATTTT. This sequence encodes CASGPGSADTQYF.

There are many counts of this clone. The rearrangement uses TRBV11-2 and TRBJ2-1, with D perhaps given as TRBD1 or TRBD2 (5 bases each). The V end lost 8 bases, the J end lost 2 bases, and 16 bases lay between the germline ends. The CDR3 loop spans 15 amino acids. Germline V CDR1 and CDR2: SGHAT, FQNNGV. CDR3 loop: CASAQASLPYNEQFF. CDR3 DNA sequence: TGTGCCAGCGCACAGGCTAGCTTACCCTACAATGAGCAGTTCTTC.

This clone was seen at least ten times. As DNA, the CDR3 is TGTGCCAGCGGGGAGGGGGCAAGCACAGATACGCAGTATTTT. Amino acid sequence: CASGEGASTDTQYF. The chain uses TRBV3-1 and TRBJ2-3; D assignment may be TRBD1 or TRBD2 (7 bases each). Trimming shortened V by 8 bases and J by 0 bases, and 12 bases separated the two germline ends. Germline V gene data show CDR1 as LGHDT and CDR2 as YNNKEL (reference sequence). The CDR3 is 14 amino acids.

This clone appeared a few times. J is TRBJ2-2 and V is TRBV6-2 or TRBV6-3, with 13 bases that match TRBD2. The V segment lost 6 bases and the J segment 6 bases; nucleotides outside the gene matches: 7. The germline CDR1 and CDR2 sequences are MNHEY and SVGEGT. The CDR3 length is 16 residues. This CDR3 reads CASRTGLAGVPGELFF. For the CDR3, the DNA is TGTGCCAGCAGGACCGGACTAGCGGGAGTCCCCGGGGAGCTGTTTTTT.

This chain links TRBV6-1 with TRBJ2-7; 11 bases are a match to TRBD2. Per germline, CDR1 MNHNS and CDR2 SASEGT. Trimming took 4 bases from V and 3 from J; bases not matched to a gene: 8. The CDR3 runs 16 residues. CDR3 in DNA: TGTGCCAGCAGTGGATTTAGCGGGAGGGTTAACTACGAGCAGTACTTC. Translated, it gives CASSGFSGRVNYEQYF.

The chain is built from TRBV10-3 and TRBJ1-1; D unclear. CDR1 and CDR2 (germline): ENHRY, SYGVKD. This CDR3 has 13 amino acids. Trimming pared 9 bases from V and 0 bases from J, leaving 11 bases between. CDR3: CAITPQLNTEAFF. The CDR3 DNA follows: TGTGCCATTACGCCACAATTGAACACTGAAGCTTTCTTT.

This chain connects TRBV28 to TRBJ1-1, with D perhaps matching TRBD1 (5 bases). V lost 6 bases to trimming and J lost 9 bases, with 23 bases between them. The CDR3 spans 15 residues. Germline assignment: CDR1 MDHEN and CDR2 SYDVKM. CDR3 sequence reads: CASSPTDSSGTQAFF. Written as DNA, the CDR3 is TGTGCCAGCAGCCCTACCGACTCCAGTGGGACTCAAGCTTTCTTT.

This clone was observed a handful of times. This CDR3 is also generated by other DNA sequences in the sample. The genes are TRBV7-2 and TRBJ2-7; a weak D match, TRBD1 (6 bases). Germline loops: CDR1 SGHTA, CDR2 FQGNSA. The length of the CDR3 is 14 residues. Between the trimmed V and J ends, which lost 5 bases and 3 bases, there was a span of 14 bases. Written as DNA, the CDR3 is TGTGCCAGCAGCCCAGCTGGACAGCACTACGAGCAGTACTTC. It codes for CASSPAGQHYEQYF.